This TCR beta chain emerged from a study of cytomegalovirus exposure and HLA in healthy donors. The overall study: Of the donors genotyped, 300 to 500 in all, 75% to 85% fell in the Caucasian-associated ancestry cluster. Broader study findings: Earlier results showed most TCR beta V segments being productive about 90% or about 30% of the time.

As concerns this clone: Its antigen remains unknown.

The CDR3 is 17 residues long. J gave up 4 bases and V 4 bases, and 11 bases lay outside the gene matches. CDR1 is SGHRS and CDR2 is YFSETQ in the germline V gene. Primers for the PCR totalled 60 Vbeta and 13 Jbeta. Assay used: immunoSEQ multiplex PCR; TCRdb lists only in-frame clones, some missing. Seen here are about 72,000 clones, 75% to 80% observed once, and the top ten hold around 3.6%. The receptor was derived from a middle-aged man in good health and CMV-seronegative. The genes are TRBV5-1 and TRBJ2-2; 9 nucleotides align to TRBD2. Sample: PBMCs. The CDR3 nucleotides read TGCGCCAGCAGCCCCGGAACGACTAGCGGCCTCACCGGGGAGCTGTTTTTT. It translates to CASSPGTTSGLTGELFF.